Listed here are 16 T cell receptor beta chains from one sample, sequenced in a study of tumor T cells in aggressive B-cell lymphoma. Using immunoSEQ multiplex PCR, the repertoire was profiled, and TCRdb retains in-frame clones only, with some absent. There are approximately 5,200 clones in the sample; 85% to 95% occur only once, and approximately 3.9% lies in the top ten. The sample consisted of tumor tissue. The receptors shown here come from an adult with diffuse large B cell lymphoma.

This chain joins TRBV6-4 and TRBJ2-7, with 7 bases fitting TRBD1. Germline CDR1 MRHNA, CDR2 SNTAGT. CDR3 length equals 19 residues. V shed 6 bases, J shed 0 bases, and the junction held 20 bases outside the gene matches. CDR3 coding DNA: TGTGCCAGCAGCCGATACGTTATAGGGACAGAGCCGATCTCCTACGAGCAGTACTTC. Translated: CASSRYVIGTEPISYEQYF.

J is TRBJ2-1 and V is TRBV4-1, with 10 bases matching TRBD2. This CDR3 is built from 14 residues. V trimming: 5 bases; J trimming: 5 bases; junction bases outside the gene matches: 3. The germline V gene has CDR1 MGHRA and CDR2 YSYEKL. Here the CDR3 reads CASSDLAGDNEQFF. As DNA, the CDR3 is TGCGCCAGCAGCGATCTAGCGGGAGACAATGAGCAGTTCTTC.

This clone was counted only a few times. The chain couples TRBV23-1 to TRBJ2-1; a weak D match, TRBD2 (6 bases). TRBV23-1 is an ORF, with its function uncertain. Trimming took 6 bases from V and 10 from J, leaving 34 bases between them. The CDR3 has 19 residues. CDR3 amino acids: CASRHTTSSQPHHQWEQFF. For the CDR3, the DNA is TGCGCCAGCAGACACACGACTAGTTCCCAACCGCACCACCAATGGGAGCAGTTCTTC.

The chain uses TRBV4-3 and TRBJ2-5; 10 nucleotides agree with TRBD2. The J call could be wrong; TRBJ2-7 is a better fit for the DNA end. The CDR3 sequence is 17 residues long. Germline V lookup: CDR1 LGHNA, CDR2 YSLEER. CDR3 in amino acids: CASSQPGLAVSSYEQYF. The CDR3 coding sequence is TGCGCCAGCAGCCAACCTGGACTAGCGGTGAGCTCCTACGAGCAGTACTTC.

CDR3 sequence: CASSGTAREQETQYF. As DNA, the CDR3 is TGTGCCAGTAGTGGGACTGCCCGAGAACAAGAGACCCAGTACTTC. The genes are TRBV19 and TRBJ2-5; the D gene is possibly TRBD2 (6 bases). V shed 5 bases and J shed 2 bases, with 15 bases lying between them. The germline gives CDR1 LNHDA, CDR2 SQIVND (reference sequence). CDR3 length equals 15 residues.

Remarks on this clone: This sample includes further DNA sequences coding for the same CDR3. This rearrangement joins TRBV4-3 to TRBJ2-1, with a possible D match to TRBD2 (5 bases). This CDR3 contains 16 residues. Trimming pared 1 base from V and 6 bases from J, leaving 16 bases between. Germline-derived CDR1 and CDR2 are LGHNA and YSLEER. CDR3 region: CASSQALALTINEQFF. DNA of the CDR3: TGCGCCAGCAGCCAAGCCCTAGCACTAACGATCAATGAGCAGTTCTTC.

The chain uses TRBV11-2 and TRBJ2-5, with 8 bases that match TRBD1. CDR3 length: 14 amino acids. Germline V gene data show CDR1 as SGHAT and CDR2 as FQNNGV. Trimming took 5 bases from V and 5 from J; bases not matched to a gene: 7. Here the CDR3 reads CASSLRDRGETQYF. The CDR3 nucleotides read TGTGCCAGCAGCCTCCGCGACAGGGGTGAGACCCAGTACTTC.

J is TRBJ2-1 and V is TRBV7-7, with 9 positions matching TRBD2. Germline CDR1 is SSHAT and CDR2 is FNYEAQ (reference sequence). The CDR3 contains 20 residues. V shed 1 base and J 7 bases; nucleotides not matched to a gene: 20. CDR3 residues: CASSLGPKGWASGIRNEQFF. The CDR3 coding sequence is TGTGCCAGCAGCTTAGGCCCGAAGGGATGGGCTAGCGGGATACGGAATGAGCAGTTCTTC.

V is TRBV7-8 and J is TRBJ2-5; unclear D gene. The germline CDR1 and CDR2 sequences are SGHVS and FQNEAQ. V dropped 3 bases and J dropped 1 base, with 12 bases sitting between them. CDR3 size: 15 residues. This CDR3 is CASSLMAVSQETQYF. DNA for the CDR3: TGTGCCAGCAGCTTGATGGCGGTGAGCCAAGAGACCCAGTACTTC.

V and J are TRBV2 and TRBJ1-5; TRBD1 is a possible D gene (6 bases). CDR3 size: 17 residues. Trimming shortened V by 2 bases and J by 0 bases, and 14 bases separated the two germline ends. CDR1 and CDR2 (germline): SNHLY, FYNNEI. This CDR3 reads CASSETSGDYSNQPQHF. The CDR3 DNA reads as TGTGCCAGCAGTGAAACCTCAGGGGACTATAGCAATCAGCCCCAGCATTTT.

The genes are TRBV29-1 and TRBJ2-3; possibly TRBD1 for D (6 bases). This CDR3 has 12 residues. The germline V gene encodes CDR1 SQVTM and CDR2 ANQGSEA. Trimming removed 4 bases at V and 1 base at J, with 6 bases between. In nucleotides, the CDR3 is TGCAGCGTTGGGGGGCGCACAGATACGCAGTATTTT. It is translated as CSVGGRTDTQYF.

The V gene is TRBV7-8, the J gene TRBJ1-6; 7 nucleotides align to TRBD1. CDR3 size: 15 residues. Germline V gene data show CDR1 as SGHVS and CDR2 as FQNEAQ. V lost 8 bases, J lost 6 bases, and 10 bases stayed unmatched. This chain's CDR3 is CASLTGQAINSPLHF. CDR3 nucleotide sequence: TGTGCCAGCCTCACCGGACAGGCTATTAATTCACCCCTCCACTTT.

This chain links TRBV7-9 with TRBJ2-5; 12 bases agree with TRBD2. Germline assignment: CDR1 SEHNR and CDR2 FQNEAQ (reference sequence). This CDR3 spans 16 amino acids. The V gene end was trimmed by 5 bases and the J gene end by 4 bases; junction bases not matched to a gene: 8. The chain's CDR3 is CASSQRAGLAGETQYF. The CDR3 DNA reads as TGTGCCAGCAGCCAGCGGGCGGGACTAGCGGGAGAGACCCAGTACTTC.

This clone was picked up one time. This chain uses TRBV7-3 with TRBJ2-2; tentatively, D is TRBD1 (6 bases). The length of the CDR3 is 17 residues. Looked up from germline, CDR1 is SGHTA and CDR2 is FQGTGA. V shed 2 bases and J shed 1 base, with 14 bases lying between them. CDR3 residues: CASSLLQGSKNTGELFF. CDR3 DNA: TGTGCCAGCAGCTTATTACAGGGCAGCAAGAACACCGGGGAGCTGTTTTTT.

The J gene is TRBJ2-7, the V gene TRBV6-5, with 8 bases matching TRBD1. The germline V gene encodes CDR1 MNHEY and CDR2 SVGAGI. The CDR3 sequence is 16 residues long. V shed 1 base, J shed 0 bases, and the junction held 5 bases outside the gene matches. In DNA form, the CDR3 reads TGTGCCAGCAGTTACTTGACAGGGGACTTCTCCTACGAGCAGTACTTC. Protein sequence: CASSYLTGDFSYEQYF.

This chain connects TRBV4-3 to TRBJ2-4; weak D call: TRBD2 (6 bases). V lost 2 bases and J 1 base, leaving 9 bases between the germline ends. Germline V gene sequence: CDR1 LGHNA, CDR2 YSLEER. This CDR3 is built from 15 residues. This chain's CDR3 is CASSQRGDAKNIQYF. The DNA for the CDR3 is TGCGCCAGCAGCCAACGCGGGGACGCCAAAAACATTCAGTACTTC.